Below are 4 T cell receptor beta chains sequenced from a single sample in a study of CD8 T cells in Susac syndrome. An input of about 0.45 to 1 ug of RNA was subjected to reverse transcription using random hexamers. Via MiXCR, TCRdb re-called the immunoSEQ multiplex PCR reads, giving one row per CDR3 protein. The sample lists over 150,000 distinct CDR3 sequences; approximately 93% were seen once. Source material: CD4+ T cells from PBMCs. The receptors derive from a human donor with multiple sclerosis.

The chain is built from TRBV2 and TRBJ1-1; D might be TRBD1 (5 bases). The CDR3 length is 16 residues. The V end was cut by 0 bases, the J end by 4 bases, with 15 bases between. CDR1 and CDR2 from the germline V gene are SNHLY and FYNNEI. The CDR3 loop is CASSEANGPRGTEAFF. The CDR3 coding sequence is TGTGCCAGCAGTGAAGCTAACGGGCCTAGGGGCACTGAAGCTTTCTTT.

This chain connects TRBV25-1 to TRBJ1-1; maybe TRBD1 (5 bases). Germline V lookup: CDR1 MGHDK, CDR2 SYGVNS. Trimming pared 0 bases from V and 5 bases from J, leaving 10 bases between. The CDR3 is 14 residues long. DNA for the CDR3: TGTGCCAGCAGTGAATATATGGGGGTAACTGAAGCTTTCTTT. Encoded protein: CASSEYMGVTEAFF.

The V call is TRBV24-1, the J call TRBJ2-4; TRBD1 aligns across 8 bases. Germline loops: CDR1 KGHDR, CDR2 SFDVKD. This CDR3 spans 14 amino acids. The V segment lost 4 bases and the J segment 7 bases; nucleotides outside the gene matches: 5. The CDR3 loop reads CATSDTDRVNIQYF. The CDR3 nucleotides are TGTGCCACCAGTGACACGGACAGGGTGAACATTCAGTACTTC.

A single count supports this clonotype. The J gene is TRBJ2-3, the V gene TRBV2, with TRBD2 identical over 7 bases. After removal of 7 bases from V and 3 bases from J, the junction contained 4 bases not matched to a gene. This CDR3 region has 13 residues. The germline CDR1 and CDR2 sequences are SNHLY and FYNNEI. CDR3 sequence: CASKTSATDTQYF. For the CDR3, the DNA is TGTGCCAGCAAAACTAGCGCGACAGATACGCAGTATTTT.